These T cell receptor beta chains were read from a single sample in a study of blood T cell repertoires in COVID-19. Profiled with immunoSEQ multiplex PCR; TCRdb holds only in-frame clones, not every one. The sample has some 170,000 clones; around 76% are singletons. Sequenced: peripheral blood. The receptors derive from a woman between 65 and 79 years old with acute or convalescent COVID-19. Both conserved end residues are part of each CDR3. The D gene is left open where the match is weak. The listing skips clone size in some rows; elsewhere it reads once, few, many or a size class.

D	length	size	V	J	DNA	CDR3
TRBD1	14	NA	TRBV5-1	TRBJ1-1	TGCGCCAGCAGACGTGGGACAGGGGACACTGAAGCTTTCTTT	CASRRGTGDTEAFF
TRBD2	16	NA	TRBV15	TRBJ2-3	TGTGCCACCAGCAGGGGAGGAGCGGGGGACACAGATACGCAGTATTTT	CATSRGGAGDTDTQYF
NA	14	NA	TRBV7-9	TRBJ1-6	TGTGCCAGCAGCTTAGTACAGATTAATTCACCCCTCCACTTT	CASSLVQINSPLHF
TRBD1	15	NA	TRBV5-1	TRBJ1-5	TGCGCCAGCAGCGTGGACAGGGGGCCGCATCAGCCCCAGCATTTT	CASSVDRGPHQPQHF
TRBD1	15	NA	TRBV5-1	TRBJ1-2	TGCGCCAGCGCCCTGCAGGGACAGGCGACAGATGGCTACACCTTC	CASALQGQATDGYTF
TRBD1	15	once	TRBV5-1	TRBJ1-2	TGCGCCAGCAGCTTGGCCCTCGAGGGGGCCTATGGCTACACCTTC	CASSLALEGAYGYTF
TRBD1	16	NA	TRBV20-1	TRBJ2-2	TGCAGTGCTAGTCTTTTAGACAGGGGGCAAACCGGGGAGCTGTTTTTT	CSASLLDRGQTGELFF
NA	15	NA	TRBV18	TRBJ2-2	TGTGCCAGCTCCGGGTGGAGACCGAACACCGGGGAGCTGTTTTTT	CASSGWRPNTGELFF
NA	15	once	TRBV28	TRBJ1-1	TGTGCCAGCACCCCTTGGGTGTGGGCGGGCACTGAAGCTTTCTTT	CASTPWVWAGTEAFF
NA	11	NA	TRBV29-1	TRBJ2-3	TGCAGCGTTGGGGTGGGAGGAGGGCAGTATTTT	CSVGVGGGQYF
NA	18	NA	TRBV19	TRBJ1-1	TGTGCCAGTAGTATCGAGTCGTGGGGGGGGACCGTGAACACTGAAGCTTTCTTT	CASSIESWGGTVNTEAFF
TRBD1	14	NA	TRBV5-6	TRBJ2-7	TGTGCCAGCAGGGTGGACAGGAGCTCCTACGAGCAGTACTTC	CASRVDRSSYEQYF
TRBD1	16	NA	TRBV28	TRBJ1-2	TGTGCCAGCAGTTTACTCTTTGGACAGGGGATGTATGGCTACACCTTC	CASSLLFGQGMYGYTF
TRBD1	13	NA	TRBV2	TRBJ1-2	TGTGCCAGCAGCGGGACAGGGAACTATGGCTACACCTTC	CASSGTGNYGYTF
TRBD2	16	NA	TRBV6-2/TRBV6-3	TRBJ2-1	TGTGCCAGCAGTTATATTGGCGGGGGGGCGGTGAATGAGCAGTTCTTC	CASSYIGGGAVNEQFF
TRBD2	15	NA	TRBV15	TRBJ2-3	TGTGCCACCAGCAGACCGCGGGGGTATGGGGATACGCAGTATTTT	CATSRPRGYGDTQYF
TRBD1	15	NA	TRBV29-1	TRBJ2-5	TGCAGCGTTACAGACTCGACAGGGTTCCAAGAGACCCAGTACTTC	CSVTDSTGFQETQYF
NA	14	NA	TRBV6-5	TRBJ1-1	TGTGCCAGCAGTTACAACGCCAAACGATCGGGAGCTTTCTTT	CASSYNAKRSGAFF
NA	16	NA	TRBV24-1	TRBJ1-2	TGTGCCACCAGTGATGGGTCAGGGGTGTCTTACTATGGCTACACCTTC	CATSDGSGVSYYGYTF
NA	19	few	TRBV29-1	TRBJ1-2	TGCAGCGTTGAAGAATGGTGGAGGGGCTCCCTTAGGGGTAACTATGGCTACACCTTC	CSVEEWWRGSLRGNYGYTF
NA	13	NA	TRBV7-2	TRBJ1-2	TGTGCCAGCAGCTTAGGGCAGGGATATGGCTACACCTTC	CASSLGQGYGYTF
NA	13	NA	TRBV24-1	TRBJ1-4	TGTGCCACCAGTCAGGGCTTCGATGAAAAACTGTTTTTT	CATSQGFDEKLFF
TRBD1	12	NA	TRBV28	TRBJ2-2	TGTGCCAGCAGTTCAGGACAGGGTGGGCTGTTTTTT	CASSSGQGGLFF
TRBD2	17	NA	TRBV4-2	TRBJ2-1	TGTGCCAGCAGCCAAGAGGTAGCGGGCCTCTCCTACAATGAGCAGTTCTTC	CASSQEVAGLSYNEQFF
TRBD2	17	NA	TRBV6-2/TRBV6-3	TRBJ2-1	TGTGCCAGCAGTTACCGATCCGTCCTAGCGGGATACAATGAGCAGTTCTTC	CASSYRSVLAGYNEQFF
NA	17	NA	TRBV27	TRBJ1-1	TGTGCCAGCAGTTTATCGGGAGCGGGAGTCCCCCACACTGAAGCTTTCTTT	CASSLSGAGVPHTEAFF
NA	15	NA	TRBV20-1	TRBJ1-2	TGCAGTGCTAGTAGGGAGGGGGACTTGAACTATGGCTACACCTTC	CSASREGDLNYGYTF
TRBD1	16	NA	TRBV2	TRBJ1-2	TGTGCCAGCAGTGAAGCGCGGGGACAGGGACAACGTGGCTACACCTTC	CASSEARGQGQRGYTF
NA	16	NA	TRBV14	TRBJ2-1	TGTGCCAGCAGCCACAAGAGAGGGGTGGAGGGCAATGAGCAGTTCTTC	CASSHKRGVEGNEQFF
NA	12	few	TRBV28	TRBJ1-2	TGTGCCAGCAGTTTACAGGGTTATGGCTACACCTTC	CASSLQGYGYTF
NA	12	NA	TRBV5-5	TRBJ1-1	TGTGCCAGCAGCCCGAGGAACACTGAAGCTTTCTTT	CASSPRNTEAFF
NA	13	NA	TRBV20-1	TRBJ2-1	TGCAGTGCTAGTAGCCTCGAGCCCAATGAGCAGTTCTTC	CSASSLEPNEQFF
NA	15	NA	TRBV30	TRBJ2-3	TGTGCCTGGAGTCCCCGAGGGGGGGGGCCAGATACGCAGTATTTT	CAWSPRGGGPDTQYF